One TCR beta chain is described in this entry. Germline CDR1 is MNHNY and CDR2 is SVGAGI (reference sequence). The CDR3 length is 15 residues. V shed 5 bases and J shed 4 bases, with 15 bases lying between them. The sequenced target, TCR beta, came from blood CD8+ and CD4+ T cells. Under recently defined diagnostic criteria, the patients with Susac syndrome qualified as having definite or probable disease. The data were taken from a study of CD8 T cells in Susac syndrome. For the study at large: Patients with Susac syndrome were therapy-naive, taking corticosteroids, with some also receiving intravenous immunoglobulin, or taking intravenous immunoglobulin alone at the time their blood was drawn.

Random hexamers were used to reverse transcribe the RNA input (roughly 0.5 to 1 ug). It was immunoSEQ multiplex PCR that amplified TCR beta CDR3 across 54 Vbeta and 13 Jbeta. TCRdb used MiXCR to reprocess the immunoSEQ multiplex PCR reads, holding one entry per CDR3 protein. The sample lists about 240,000 distinct CDR3 sequences, roughly 95% occurring once. This clonotype was obtained from a human donor with Susac syndrome. The gene calls are TRBV6-6 and TRBJ2-1, with D possibly TRBD1 on 5 matching bases. Sequencing input: CD4+ T cells from PBMCs. CDR3 sequence (DNA): TGTGCCAGCAGTCAGACAGTTCCGTCTTACAATGAGCAGTTCTTC. Encoded protein: CASSQTVPSYNEQFF.